This record looks at one TCR beta chain sequence and its context. The antigen is unknown. Sequencing targeted expressed TCRB transcripts, as all isolated RNA had been reverse transcribed. Assay: immunoSEQ multiplex PCR; the TCRdb copy retains only in-frame clones and omits some. Of around 450,000 clones listed, 9.5% to 12% were seen once; the top ten hold more than 0.045%. This entry is derived from a study of beta chain features in type 1 diabetes. Overall study findings and caveats: There were fewer insertions and more deletions at the VDJ junctions of type 1 diabetes patients. In comparison with healthy donors, patients had naive, central memory and Treg TCRB repertoires that appeared more similar.

V lost 2 bases to trimming and J lost 2 bases, with 16 bases between them. Germline lookup yields CDR1 SNHLY and CDR2 FYNNEI. CDR3 length: 18 residues. The clonotype originates from a woman aged 18 to 35 in good health. V usage is TRBV2 and J usage is TRBJ2-6, with D tentatively TRBD1 (5 bases). Sequencing used naive CD4+ T cells from blood. The CDR3 reads CASSESSGKGAGANVLTF. The CDR3 DNA reads TGTGCCAGCAGTGAATCCTCAGGGAAGGGCGCTGGGGCCAACGTCCTGACTTTC.